The rows below give T cell receptor beta chains drawn from one sample of a study of OX40 agonist ivuxolimab in advanced cancers. TCRdb's table, derived via immunoSEQ multiplex PCR, lists solely in-frame clones and lacks some. The sample has about 48,000 clones; roughly 84% are singletons. The input for sequencing was CD4+ or CD8+ T cells sorted from blood, taken in a trial of the OX40 agonist ivuxolimab. Receptor source: an adult with an advanced solid tumor such as melanoma, head and neck, liver or kidney cancer. Both conserved end residues are part of each CDR3. Each record gives: CDR3 protein, CDR3 DNA, V gene, D gene, J gene, clone size. A D gene is named only where the DNA matches it firmly. Expanded clones get a size class; other rows say once, few or many, or leave the size out.

cdr3_aa: CASSPPRPHTGELFF
cdr3_nt: TGTGCCAGCTCACCGCCGCGGCCTCACACCGGGGAGCTGTTTTTT
v_call: TRBV18
d_call: -
j_call: TRBJ2-2
clone_size: -

cdr3_aa: CASSGRDRNPPGYTF
cdr3_nt: TGTGCCAGCAGCGGTAGGGACAGGAACCCTCCTGGCTACACCTTC
v_call: TRBV5-5
d_call: TRBD1
j_call: TRBJ1-2
clone_size: -

cdr3_aa: CATSRDLRKGKYNEQFF
cdr3_nt: TGTGCCACCAGCAGAGATCTGAGAAAGGGGAAATACAATGAGCAGTTCTTC
v_call: TRBV15
d_call: -
j_call: TRBJ2-1
clone_size: -

cdr3_aa: CASRPPLDPGELFF
cdr3_nt: TGTGCCAGCAGACCCCCCCTGGACCCCGGGGAGCTGTTTTTT
v_call: TRBV2
d_call: -
j_call: TRBJ2-2
clone_size: -

cdr3_aa: CASSLGGVGQETQYF
cdr3_nt: TGTGCCAGCAGCTTAGGGGGGGTAGGACAAGAGACCCAGTACTTC
v_call: TRBV7-6
d_call: -
j_call: TRBJ2-5
clone_size: -

cdr3_aa: CSARGDTQYF
cdr3_nt: TGCAGTGCTAGGGGAGATACGCAGTATTTT
v_call: TRBV20-1
d_call: -
j_call: TRBJ2-3
clone_size: -

cdr3_aa: CASSISGGGASYNEQFF
cdr3_nt: TGTGCCAGTAGTATTTCTGGGGGTGGGGCCTCCTACAATGAGCAGTTCTTC
v_call: TRBV19
d_call: -
j_call: TRBJ2-1
clone_size: few

cdr3_aa: CASSFKRGPTGELFF
cdr3_nt: TGTGCCAGCAGCTTCAAGCGGGGACCAACCGGGGAGCTGTTTTTT
v_call: TRBV7-3
d_call: TRBD2
j_call: TRBJ2-2
clone_size: -

cdr3_aa: CASSQDLGVRSPLHF
cdr3_nt: TGTGCCAGCAGCCAAGATCTAGGGGTGAGATCACCCCTCCACTTT
v_call: TRBV14
d_call: -
j_call: TRBJ1-6
clone_size: few

cdr3_aa: CASTLPGRGGYTF
cdr3_nt: TGTGCCAGCACCCTTCCAGGGAGGGGTGGCTACACCTTC
v_call: TRBV28
d_call: -
j_call: TRBJ1-2
clone_size: -

cdr3_aa: CASSLKTRTSGVRNEQFF
cdr3_nt: TGTGCCAGCAGCTTAAAGACAAGGACTAGCGGGGTTAGGAATGAGCAGTTCTTC
v_call: TRBV7-9
d_call: TRBD2
j_call: TRBJ2-1
clone_size: -

cdr3_aa: CASSFRGPTEAQYF
cdr3_nt: TGCGCCAGCAGCTTCAGGGGGCCCACAGAGGCCCAGTACTTC
v_call: TRBV5-1
d_call: TRBD1
j_call: TRBJ2-5
clone_size: -

cdr3_aa: CASSQTEETQYF
cdr3_nt: TGTGCCAGCAGTCAAACGGAAGAGACCCAGTACTTC
v_call: TRBV11-1
d_call: -
j_call: TRBJ2-5
clone_size: -

cdr3_aa: CASSRFGQALYGYTF
cdr3_nt: TGTGCCAGCAGCCGATTCGGACAGGCCCTCTATGGCTACACCTTC
v_call: TRBV6-1
d_call: TRBD1
j_call: TRBJ1-2
clone_size: -

cdr3_aa: CSAEAYEQYF
cdr3_nt: TGCAGTGCTGAGGCCTACGAGCAGTACTTC
v_call: TRBV20-1
d_call: -
j_call: TRBJ2-7
clone_size: -

cdr3_aa: CASSFWGSTDTQYF
cdr3_nt: TGTGCCAGCTCCTTTTGGGGCAGCACAGATACGCAGTATTTT
v_call: TRBV27
d_call: -
j_call: TRBJ2-3
clone_size: -

cdr3_aa: CASSQESDGHYEQYF
cdr3_nt: TGTGCCAGCAGCCAAGAGTCGGACGGTCACTACGAGCAGTACTTC
v_call: TRBV4-2
d_call: -
j_call: TRBJ2-7
clone_size: few

cdr3_aa: CASSFAGRETQYF
cdr3_nt: TGTGCCAGCAGCTTTGCGGGGCGAGAGACCCAGTACTTC
v_call: TRBV5-4
d_call: -
j_call: TRBJ2-5
clone_size: -